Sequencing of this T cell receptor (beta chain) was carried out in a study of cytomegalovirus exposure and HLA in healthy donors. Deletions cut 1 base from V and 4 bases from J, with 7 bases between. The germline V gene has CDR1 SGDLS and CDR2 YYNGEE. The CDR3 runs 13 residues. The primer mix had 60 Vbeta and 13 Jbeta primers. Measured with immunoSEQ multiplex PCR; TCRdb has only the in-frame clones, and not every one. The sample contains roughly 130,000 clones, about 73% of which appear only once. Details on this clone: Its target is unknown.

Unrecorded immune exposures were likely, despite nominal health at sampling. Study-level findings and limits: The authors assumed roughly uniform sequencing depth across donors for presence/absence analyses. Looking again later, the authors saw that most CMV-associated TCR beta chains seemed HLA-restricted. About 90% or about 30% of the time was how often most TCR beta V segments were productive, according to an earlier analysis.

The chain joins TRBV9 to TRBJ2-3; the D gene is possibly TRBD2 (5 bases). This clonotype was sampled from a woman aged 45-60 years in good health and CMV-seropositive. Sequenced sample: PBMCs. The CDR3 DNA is TGTGCCAGCAGCGTATCAGCGGCAGATACGCAGTATTTT. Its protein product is CASSVSAADTQYF.